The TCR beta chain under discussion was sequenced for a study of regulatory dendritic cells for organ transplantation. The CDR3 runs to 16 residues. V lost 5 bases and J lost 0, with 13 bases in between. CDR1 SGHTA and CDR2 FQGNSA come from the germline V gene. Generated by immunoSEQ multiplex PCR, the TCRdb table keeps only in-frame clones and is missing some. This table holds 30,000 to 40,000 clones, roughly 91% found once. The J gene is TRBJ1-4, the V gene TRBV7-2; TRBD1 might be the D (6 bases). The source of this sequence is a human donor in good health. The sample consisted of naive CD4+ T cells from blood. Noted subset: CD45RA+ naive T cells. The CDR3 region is CASSQTGWPTNEKLFF. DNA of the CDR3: TGTGCCAGCAGCCAAACAGGGTGGCCAACTAATGAAAAACTGTTTTTT.